These T cell receptor beta chains were read from a single sample in a study of T cell changes during pregnancy in multiple sclerosis. Repertoires were generated with immunoSEQ multiplex PCR, while TCRdb's copy carries only in-frame clones and drops some. Here the sample spans 99,000 or so clones, approximately 93% being singletons. The sample consisted of peripheral blood, taken after pregnancy. The receptors were sampled from a female donor with multiple sclerosis, enrolled in a pregnancy study. Both conserved end residues are part of each CDR3. D genes are given only for firm matches. Clone size is shown for a subset of rows, as once, few, many or a class of expanded clone.

abundance: NA
v_gene: TRBV6-1
d_gene: TRBD2
j_gene: TRBJ2-2
CDR3aa: CASSETVAGSGELFF
CDR3nt: TGTGCCAGCAGTGAAACCGTAGCGGGCTCCGGGGAGCTGTTTTTT

abundance: NA
v_gene: TRBV29-1
d_gene: NA
j_gene: TRBJ1-1
CDR3aa: CSVEPRHMNTEAFF
CDR3nt: TGCAGCGTCGAGCCCCGACATATGAACACTGAAGCTTTCTTT

abundance: NA
v_gene: TRBV7-8
d_gene: NA
j_gene: TRBJ1-2
CDR3aa: CASSLEKGRNGYTF
CDR3nt: TGTGCCAGCAGCTTAGAGAAGGGGAGGAATGGCTACACCTTC

abundance: once
v_gene: TRBV6-5
d_gene: NA
j_gene: TRBJ2-3
CDR3aa: CASSYFPGDTDTQYF
CDR3nt: TGTGCCAGCAGTTACTTCCCAGGGGACACAGATACGCAGTATTTT

abundance: NA
v_gene: TRBV7-9
d_gene: NA
j_gene: TRBJ2-1
CDR3aa: CASSLGRAGRSYNEQFF
CDR3nt: TGTGCCAGCAGCTTAGGACGAGCGGGCCGCTCCTACAATGAGCAGTTCTTC

abundance: NA
v_gene: TRBV5-6
d_gene: NA
j_gene: TRBJ2-3
CDR3aa: CASSLTGSADTQYF
CDR3nt: TGTGCCAGCAGCTTGACGGGGAGTGCAGATACGCAGTATTTT

abundance: NA
v_gene: TRBV4-1
d_gene: NA
j_gene: TRBJ1-2
CDR3aa: CASSQDITGRGYTF
CDR3nt: TGCGCCAGCAGCCAAGATATAACAGGGCGAGGCTACACCTTC

abundance: once
v_gene: TRBV27
d_gene: NA
j_gene: TRBJ1-2
CDR3aa: CASSSLQEGGYTF
CDR3nt: TGTGCCAGCAGTAGCCTCCAGGAGGGGGGCTACACCTTC

abundance: NA
v_gene: TRBV7-9
d_gene: TRBD2
j_gene: TRBJ2-1
CDR3aa: CASSLTGTSGRNEQFF
CDR3nt: TGTGCCAGCAGCTTAACCGGGACTAGCGGGAGGAATGAGCAGTTCTTC

abundance: NA
v_gene: TRBV21-1
d_gene: NA
j_gene: TRBJ2-5
CDR3aa: CASSKRSVEETQYF
CDR3nt: TGTGCCAGCAGCAAACGTTCGGTCGAAGAGACCCAGTACTTC

abundance: NA
v_gene: TRBV5-1
d_gene: NA
j_gene: TRBJ1-1
CDR3aa: CASSFSGTEAFF
CDR3nt: TGCGCCAGCAGCTTCTCCGGGACAGAAGCTTTCTTT

abundance: NA
v_gene: TRBV7-9
d_gene: TRBD2
j_gene: TRBJ2-1
CDR3aa: CASSNYIAGTYNEQFF
CDR3nt: TGTGCCAGCAGCAACTATATAGCGGGAACCTACAATGAGCAGTTCTTC

abundance: NA
v_gene: TRBV14
d_gene: TRBD2
j_gene: TRBJ2-7
CDR3aa: CASSQAGVVYEQYF
CDR3nt: TGTGCCAGCAGCCAGGCGGGAGTGGTTTACGAGCAGTACTTC

abundance: once
v_gene: TRBV19
d_gene: NA
j_gene: TRBJ2-3
CDR3aa: CASSKSVYTDTQYF
CDR3nt: TGTGCCAGTAGTAAGTCGGTTTACACAGATACGCAGTATTTT

abundance: once
v_gene: TRBV4-3
d_gene: NA
j_gene: TRBJ2-2
CDR3aa: CASSQGPHRVTGELFF
CDR3nt: TGCGCCAGCAGCCAAGGCCCTCACAGGGTCACCGGGGAGCTGTTTTTT

abundance: NA
v_gene: TRBV5-1
d_gene: NA
j_gene: TRBJ2-7
CDR3aa: CASSLGGGAREQYF
CDR3nt: TGCGCCAGCAGCTTGGGAGGGGGTGCACGGGAGCAGTACTTC

abundance: NA
v_gene: TRBV4-1
d_gene: TRBD2
j_gene: TRBJ2-7
CDR3aa: CASSQEGRDYYEQYF
CDR3nt: TGCGCCAGCAGCCAAGAGGGGAGGGACTATTACGAGCAGTACTTC

abundance: few
v_gene: TRBV15
d_gene: NA
j_gene: TRBJ1-1
CDR3aa: CATSRDSPIIAEAFF
CDR3nt: TGTGCCACCAGCAGAGATAGTCCGATAATCGCTGAAGCTTTCTTT

abundance: once
v_gene: TRBV5-1
d_gene: TRBD1
j_gene: TRBJ2-7
CDR3aa: CASSSSGTGVYEQYF
CDR3nt: TGCGCCAGCAGCTCCTCCGGGACAGGGGTCTACGAGCAGTACTTC

abundance: NA
v_gene: TRBV7-6
d_gene: TRBD2
j_gene: TRBJ2-1
CDR3aa: CASRPLAGVKGHEQFF
CDR3nt: TGTGCCAGCAGGCCCCTGGCGGGAGTCAAGGGCCATGAGCAGTTCTTC

abundance: few
v_gene: TRBV7-2
d_gene: NA
j_gene: TRBJ1-2
CDR3aa: CASSPRPRQDGYTF
CDR3nt: TGTGCCAGCAGCCCACGGCCCAGACAGGACGGCTACACCTTC

abundance: NA
v_gene: TRBV27
d_gene: NA
j_gene: TRBJ2-1
CDR3aa: CASSLGGAPFF
CDR3nt: TGTGCCAGCAGTTTAGGGGGGGCACCGTTCTTC

abundance: NA
v_gene: TRBV7-9
d_gene: NA
j_gene: TRBJ1-5
CDR3aa: CASSLGDIVGNQPQHF
CDR3nt: TGTGCCAGCAGCTTGGGGGACATTGTTGGCAATCAGCCCCAGCATTTT

abundance: NA
v_gene: TRBV28
d_gene: NA
j_gene: TRBJ1-3
CDR3aa: CASNSAGGSGNTIYF
CDR3nt: TGTGCCAGCAACTCGGCAGGTGGTAGTGGAAACACCATATATTTT

abundance: NA
v_gene: TRBV19
d_gene: NA
j_gene: TRBJ1-4
CDR3aa: CASSITGFGEKLFF
CDR3nt: TGTGCCAGTAGTATAACAGGATTCGGGGAAAAACTGTTTTTT

abundance: NA
v_gene: TRBV13
d_gene: TRBD1
j_gene: TRBJ2-7
CDR3aa: CASSLPGQSYEQYF
CDR3nt: TGTGCCAGCAGCTTACCGGGACAGTCCTACGAGCAGTACTTC

abundance: NA
v_gene: TRBV9
d_gene: TRBD2
j_gene: TRBJ2-3
CDR3aa: CASSPSGLAGVPSTDTQYF
CDR3nt: TGTGCCAGCAGCCCATCGGGACTAGCGGGAGTACCCTCCACAGATACGCAGTATTTT

abundance: NA
v_gene: TRBV30
d_gene: TRBD1
j_gene: TRBJ2-3
CDR3aa: CAWSLRPQGAVGTDTQYF
CDR3nt: TGTGCCTGGAGCCTCCGTCCGCAGGGGGCAGTGGGCACAGATACGCAGTATTTT

abundance: NA
v_gene: TRBV6-8
d_gene: NA
j_gene: TRBJ2-7
CDR3aa: CASSAPGNIYEQYF
CDR3nt: TGTGCCAGCAGTGCACCAGGGAATATCTACGAGCAGTACTTC

abundance: NA
v_gene: TRBV9
d_gene: NA
j_gene: TRBJ2-1
CDR3aa: CASGGGHEQFF
CDR3nt: TGTGCCAGTGGCGGGGGCCATGAGCAGTTCTTC

abundance: NA
v_gene: TRBV6-4
d_gene: NA
j_gene: TRBJ2-3
CDR3aa: CASSVQSAAPTDTQYF
CDR3nt: TGTGCCAGCAGTGTCCAGTCTGCGGCCCCCACAGATACGCAGTATTTT

abundance: NA
v_gene: TRBV7-8
d_gene: NA
j_gene: TRBJ2-2
CDR3aa: CASNTGSHTGELFF
CDR3nt: TGTGCCAGTAATACAGGGTCCCACACCGGGGAGCTGTTTTTT

abundance: NA
v_gene: TRBV19
d_gene: TRBD2
j_gene: TRBJ2-2
CDR3aa: CASGSKGGKLFF
CDR3nt: TGTGCCAGTGGATCAAAGGGAGGGAAGCTGTTTTTT

abundance: NA
v_gene: TRBV30
d_gene: TRBD1
j_gene: TRBJ1-1
CDR3aa: CAWSAPDRAFEAFF
CDR3nt: TGTGCCTGGAGTGCCCCCGACAGGGCCTTTGAAGCTTTCTTT

abundance: NA
v_gene: TRBV2
d_gene: NA
j_gene: TRBJ2-5
CDR3aa: CASSGDSLTQYF
CDR3nt: TGTGCCAGCAGTGGAGACTCTTTAACCCAGTACTTC

abundance: NA
v_gene: TRBV6-1
d_gene: TRBD2
j_gene: TRBJ2-1
CDR3aa: CASSETSGSYNEQFF
CDR3nt: TGTGCCAGCAGTGAAACTAGCGGGAGCTACAATGAGCAGTTCTTC

abundance: NA
v_gene: TRBV19
d_gene: NA
j_gene: TRBJ2-7
CDR3aa: CASSIEAGSSTTSYEQYF
CDR3nt: TGTGCCAGTAGTATAGAAGCAGGATCCTCGACAACCTCCTACGAGCAGTACTTC

abundance: NA
v_gene: TRBV30
d_gene: TRBD1
j_gene: TRBJ2-7
CDR3aa: CAWSEGQPSYEQYF
CDR3nt: TGTGCCTGGAGTGAGGGACAGCCCTCCTACGAGCAGTACTTC

abundance: NA
v_gene: TRBV7-9
d_gene: NA
j_gene: TRBJ1-5
CDR3aa: CASSLNSNQPQHF
CDR3nt: TGTGCCAGCAGCCTTAATAGCAATCAGCCCCAGCATTTT

abundance: NA
v_gene: TRBV10-3
d_gene: NA
j_gene: TRBJ2-2
CDR3aa: CAISNVGELFF
CDR3nt: TGTGCCATCTCTAATGTCGGGGAGCTGTTTTTT

abundance: NA
v_gene: TRBV5-1
d_gene: TRBD1
j_gene: TRBJ1-5
CDR3aa: CARTSRRDRHNQPQHF
CDR3nt: TGCGCCAGGACCTCACGCAGGGACAGGCATAATCAGCCCCAGCATTTT

abundance: NA
v_gene: TRBV30
d_gene: NA
j_gene: TRBJ2-1
CDR3aa: CAWSVAAGAEQFF
CDR3nt: TGTGCCTGGAGTGTCGCAGCGGGTGCTGAGCAGTTCTTC

abundance: NA
v_gene: TRBV7-9
d_gene: NA
j_gene: TRBJ2-2
CDR3aa: CASSASTGELFF
CDR3nt: TGTGCCAGCAGCGCCAGTACCGGGGAGCTGTTTTTT

abundance: NA
v_gene: TRBV28
d_gene: NA
j_gene: TRBJ2-2
CDR3aa: CASLIAIGAGELFF
CDR3nt: TGTGCCAGCTTGATAGCGATTGGTGCCGGGGAGCTGTTTTTT

abundance: NA
v_gene: TRBV27
d_gene: TRBD1
j_gene: TRBJ2-7
CDR3aa: CASSYGTGTEVHEQYF
CDR3nt: TGTGCCAGCAGTTACGGTACCGGGACAGAGGTCCACGAGCAGTACTTC

abundance: NA
v_gene: TRBV29-1
d_gene: TRBD1
j_gene: TRBJ2-1
CDR3aa: CSVTGTGDYNEQFF
CDR3nt: TGCAGCGTTACCGGGACAGGGGACTACAATGAGCAGTTCTTC

abundance: NA
v_gene: TRBV5-4
d_gene: NA
j_gene: TRBJ1-1
CDR3aa: CASSLDHSYNTEAFF
CDR3nt: TGTGCCAGCAGCTTGGATCACAGTTATAACACTGAAGCTTTCTTT

abundance: NA
v_gene: TRBV5-4
d_gene: TRBD1
j_gene: TRBJ1-4
CDR3aa: CASSRDRGEKLFF
CDR3nt: TGTGCCAGCAGCCGGGACAGAGGTGAAAAACTGTTTTTT

abundance: NA
v_gene: TRBV30
d_gene: TRBD1
j_gene: TRBJ2-7
CDR3aa: CAWSVDRGIYEQYF
CDR3nt: TGTGCCTGGAGTGTCGACAGGGGGATCTACGAGCAGTACTTC

abundance: NA
v_gene: TRBV6-1
d_gene: NA
j_gene: TRBJ2-5
CDR3aa: CASSEGQVLETQYF
CDR3nt: TGTGCCAGCAGTGAAGGTCAGGTTCTGGAGACCCAGTACTTC

abundance: NA
v_gene: TRBV6-1
d_gene: NA
j_gene: TRBJ2-5
CDR3aa: CASSPLTGNQETQYF
CDR3nt: TGTGCCAGCAGCCCCCTTACAGGGAACCAAGAGACCCAGTACTTC

abundance: NA
v_gene: TRBV30
d_gene: NA
j_gene: TRBJ1-2
CDR3aa: CAWRSLVYGYTF
CDR3nt: TGTGCCTGGAGATCCCTTGTCTATGGCTACACCTTC

abundance: once
v_gene: TRBV27
d_gene: NA
j_gene: TRBJ2-3
CDR3aa: CASSLPSRGTQYF
CDR3nt: TGTGCCAGCAGTTTGCCCAGCAGGGGTACGCAGTATTTT

abundance: NA
v_gene: TRBV11-2
d_gene: TRBD1
j_gene: TRBJ1-2
CDR3aa: CASSLDPGQNYGYTF
CDR3nt: TGTGCCAGCAGCTTAGATCCGGGACAGAACTATGGCTACACCTTC

abundance: NA
v_gene: TRBV28
d_gene: TRBD1
j_gene: TRBJ2-5
CDR3aa: CASSPTGGLGETQYF
CDR3nt: TGTGCCAGCAGCCCAACAGGGGGCTTAGGAGAGACCCAGTACTTC

abundance: NA
v_gene: TRBV11-2
d_gene: NA
j_gene: TRBJ2-1
CDR3aa: CASSYRVYNEQFF
CDR3nt: TGTGCCAGCAGCTATAGAGTTTACAATGAGCAGTTCTTC

abundance: NA
v_gene: TRBV15
d_gene: TRBD1
j_gene: TRBJ1-4
CDR3aa: CATSRTSTGTGGGKLFF
CDR3nt: TGTGCCACCAGCAGAACATCAACCGGGACAGGGGGCGGAAAACTGTTTTTT

abundance: NA
v_gene: TRBV5-5
d_gene: NA
j_gene: TRBJ1-2
CDR3aa: CASSLEAVGGYGYTF
CDR3nt: TGTGCCAGCAGCTTGGAGGCTGTCGGAGGGTATGGCTACACCTTC

abundance: NA
v_gene: TRBV5-6
d_gene: NA
j_gene: TRBJ1-6
CDR3aa: CASSSWGRPSSYNSPLHF
CDR3nt: TGTGCCAGCAGCTCCTGGGGCCGTCCGAGCTCCTATAATTCACCCCTCCACTTT